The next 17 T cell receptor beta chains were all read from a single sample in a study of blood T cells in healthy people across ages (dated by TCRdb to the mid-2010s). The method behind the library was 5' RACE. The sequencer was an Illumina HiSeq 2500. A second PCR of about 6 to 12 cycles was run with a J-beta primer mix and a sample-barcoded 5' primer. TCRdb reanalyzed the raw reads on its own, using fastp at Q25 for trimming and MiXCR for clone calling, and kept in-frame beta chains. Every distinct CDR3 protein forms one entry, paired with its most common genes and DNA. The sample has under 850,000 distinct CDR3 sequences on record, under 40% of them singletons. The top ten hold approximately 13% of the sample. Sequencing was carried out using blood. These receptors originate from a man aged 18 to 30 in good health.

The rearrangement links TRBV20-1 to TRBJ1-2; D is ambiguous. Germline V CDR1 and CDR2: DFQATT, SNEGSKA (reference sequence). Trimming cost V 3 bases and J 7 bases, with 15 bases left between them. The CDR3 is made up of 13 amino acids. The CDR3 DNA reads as TGCAGTGCTAGGTGGCAGCCGGACGTTGGCTACACCTTC. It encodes CSARWQPDVGYTF.

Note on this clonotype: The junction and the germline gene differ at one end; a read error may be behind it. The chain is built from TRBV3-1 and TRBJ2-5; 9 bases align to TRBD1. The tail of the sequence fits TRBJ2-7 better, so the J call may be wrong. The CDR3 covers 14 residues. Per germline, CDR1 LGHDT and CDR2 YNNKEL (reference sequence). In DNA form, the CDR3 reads TGTGCCGGCAGCCCGGTGACAGGGGGTTACGAGCAGTACTTC. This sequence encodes CAGSPVTGGYEQYF.

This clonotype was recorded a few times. CDR3 DNA: TGCGCCAGCAGCTTGGCGGGGTTACAGTTCTTC. Its translation is CASSLAGLQFF. This sequence joins TRBV5-1 and TRBJ2-1, with a possible D match to TRBD2 (5 bases). Trimming removed 0 bases at V and 13 bases at J, with 8 bases between. The CDR3 consists of 11 residues. CDR1 and CDR2 (germline): SGHRS, YFSETQ.

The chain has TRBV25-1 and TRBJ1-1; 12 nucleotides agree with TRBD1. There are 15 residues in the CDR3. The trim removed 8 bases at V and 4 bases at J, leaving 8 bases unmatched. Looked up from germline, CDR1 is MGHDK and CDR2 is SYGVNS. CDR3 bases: TGTGCCAGCCGGGGACAGGGGGCTGGCGGCACTGAAGCTTTCTTT. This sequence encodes CASRGQGAGGTEAFF.

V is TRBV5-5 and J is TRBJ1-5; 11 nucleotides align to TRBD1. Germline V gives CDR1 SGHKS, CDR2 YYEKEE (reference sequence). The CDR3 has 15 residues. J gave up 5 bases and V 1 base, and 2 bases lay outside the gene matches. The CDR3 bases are TGTGCCAGCAGCTTGTGGGGACAGGGGGATCAGCCCCAGCATTTT. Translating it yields CASSLWGQGDQPQHF.

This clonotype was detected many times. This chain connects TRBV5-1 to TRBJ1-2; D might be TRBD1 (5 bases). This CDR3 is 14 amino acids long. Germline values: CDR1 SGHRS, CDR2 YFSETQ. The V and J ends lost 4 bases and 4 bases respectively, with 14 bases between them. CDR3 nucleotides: TGCGCCAGCAGCCCAGATTCCGGGACCTATGGCTACACCTTC. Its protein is CASSPDSGTYGYTF. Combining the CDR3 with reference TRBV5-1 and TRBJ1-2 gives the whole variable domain KAGVTQTPRYLIKTRGQQVTLSCSPISGHRSVSWYQQTPGQGLQFLFEYFSETQRNKGNFPGRFSGRQFSNSRSEMNVSTLELGDSALYLCASSPDSGTYGYTFGSGTRLTVV.

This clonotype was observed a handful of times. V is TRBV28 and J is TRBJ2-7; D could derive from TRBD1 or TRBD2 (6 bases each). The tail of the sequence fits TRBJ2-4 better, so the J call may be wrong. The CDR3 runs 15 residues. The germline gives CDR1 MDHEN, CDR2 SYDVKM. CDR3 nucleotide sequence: TGTGCCAGCAACTCCCGGGGGCGCACCAAAAACATTCAGTACTTC. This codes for CASNSRGRTKNIQYF.

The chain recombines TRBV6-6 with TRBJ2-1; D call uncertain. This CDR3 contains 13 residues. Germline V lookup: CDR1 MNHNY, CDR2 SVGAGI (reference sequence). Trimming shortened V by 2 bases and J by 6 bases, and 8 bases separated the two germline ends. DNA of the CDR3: TGTGCCAGCAGTTACGACGGAAGCAATGAGCAGTTCTTC. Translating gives CASSYDGSNEQFF.

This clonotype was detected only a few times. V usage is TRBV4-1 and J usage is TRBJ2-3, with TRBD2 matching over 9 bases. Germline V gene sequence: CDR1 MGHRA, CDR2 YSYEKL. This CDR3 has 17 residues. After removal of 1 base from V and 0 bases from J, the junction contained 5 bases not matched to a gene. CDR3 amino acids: CASSQVPSGTSTDTQYF. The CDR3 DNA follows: TGCGCCAGCAGCCAAGTTCCTAGCGGGACAAGCACAGATACGCAGTATTTT.

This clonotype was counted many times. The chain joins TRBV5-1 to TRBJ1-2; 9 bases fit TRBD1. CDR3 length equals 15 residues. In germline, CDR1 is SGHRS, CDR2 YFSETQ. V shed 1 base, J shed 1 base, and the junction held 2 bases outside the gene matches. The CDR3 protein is CASSLTGGDNYGYTF. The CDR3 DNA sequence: TGCGCCAGCAGCTTGACAGGGGGCGATAACTATGGCTACACCTTC.

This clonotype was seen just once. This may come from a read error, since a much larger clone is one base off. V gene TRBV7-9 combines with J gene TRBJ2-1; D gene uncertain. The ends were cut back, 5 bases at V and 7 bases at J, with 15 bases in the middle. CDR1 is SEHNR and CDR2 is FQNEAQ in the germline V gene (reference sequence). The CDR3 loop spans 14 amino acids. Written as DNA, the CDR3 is TGTGCCAGCAGCCCCACGCTAGAGAAGAATGAGCAGTTCTTC. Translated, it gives CASSPTLEKNEQFF.

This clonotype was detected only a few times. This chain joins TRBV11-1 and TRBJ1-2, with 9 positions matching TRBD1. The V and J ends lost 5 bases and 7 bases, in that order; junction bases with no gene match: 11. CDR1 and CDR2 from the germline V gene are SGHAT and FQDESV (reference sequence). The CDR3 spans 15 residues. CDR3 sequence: CASSHGQGRGAGYTF. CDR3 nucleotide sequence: TGTGCCAGCAGCCACGGACAGGGGCGAGGAGCTGGCTACACCTTC.

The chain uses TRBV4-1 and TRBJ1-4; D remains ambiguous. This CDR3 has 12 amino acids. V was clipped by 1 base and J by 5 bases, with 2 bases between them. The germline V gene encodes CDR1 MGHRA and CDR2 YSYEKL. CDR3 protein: CASSQANEKLFF. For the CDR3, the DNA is TGCGCCAGCAGCCAAGCCAATGAAAAACTGTTTTTT.

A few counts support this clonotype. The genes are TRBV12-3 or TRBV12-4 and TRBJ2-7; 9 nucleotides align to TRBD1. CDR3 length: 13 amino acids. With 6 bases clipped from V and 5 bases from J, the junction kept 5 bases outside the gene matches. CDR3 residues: CASRATGGDEQYF. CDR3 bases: TGTGCCAGCAGAGCGACAGGGGGGGACGAGCAGTACTTC.

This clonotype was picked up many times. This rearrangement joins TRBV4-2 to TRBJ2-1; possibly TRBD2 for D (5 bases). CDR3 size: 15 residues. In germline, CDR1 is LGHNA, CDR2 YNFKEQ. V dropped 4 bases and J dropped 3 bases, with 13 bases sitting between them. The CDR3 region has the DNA TGTGCCAGCAGCCCTCTTGGACTGGACTACAATGAGCAGTTCTTC. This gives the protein CASSPLGLDYNEQFF.

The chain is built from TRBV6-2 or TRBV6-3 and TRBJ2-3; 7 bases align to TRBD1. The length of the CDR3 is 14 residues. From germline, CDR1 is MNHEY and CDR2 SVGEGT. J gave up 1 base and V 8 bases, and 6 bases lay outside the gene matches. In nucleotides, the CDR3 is TGTGCCAGCTACCGGGACAGCGGCACAGATACGCAGTATTTT. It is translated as CASYRDSGTDTQYF.

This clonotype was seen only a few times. The CDR3, as DNA: TGCAGTGCTAGAGATGACCGGACAGGGGGTTATAGCAATCAGCCCCAGCATTTT. Encoded protein: CSARDDRTGGYSNQPQHF. The rearrangement links TRBV20-1 to TRBJ1-5; 10 nucleotides match TRBD1. The CDR3 is 18 amino acids. The germline gives CDR1 DFQATT, CDR2 SNEGSKA (reference sequence). With V trimmed by 0 bases and J by 0 bases, 8 bases remained unmatched.